The clone carrying this T cell receptor (beta chain) was seen once. This sample is part of a study of T cells in tuberculosis. This table comes from immunoSEQ multiplex PCR, and its TCRdb copy is limited to in-frame clones, with some not included. The sample holds tens of thousands of clones, approximately 96% seen once. Germline loops: CDR1 SGHNT, CDR2 YENEEA. This CDR3 is built from 13 residues. With 5 bases removed from V and 7 bases from J, the gap between germline ends came to 11 bases. The sequencing sample was made of PBMCs. The sequence was collected from a donor aged 10-35 years with latent tuberculosis or without tuberculosis infection. J is TRBJ2-2 and V is TRBV11-3, with D possibly TRBD1 on 5 matching bases. The CDR3 DNA reads TGTGCCAGCAGCCTGGACACTGGCGGGGAGCTGTTTTTT. Protein sequence: CASSLDTGGELFF.